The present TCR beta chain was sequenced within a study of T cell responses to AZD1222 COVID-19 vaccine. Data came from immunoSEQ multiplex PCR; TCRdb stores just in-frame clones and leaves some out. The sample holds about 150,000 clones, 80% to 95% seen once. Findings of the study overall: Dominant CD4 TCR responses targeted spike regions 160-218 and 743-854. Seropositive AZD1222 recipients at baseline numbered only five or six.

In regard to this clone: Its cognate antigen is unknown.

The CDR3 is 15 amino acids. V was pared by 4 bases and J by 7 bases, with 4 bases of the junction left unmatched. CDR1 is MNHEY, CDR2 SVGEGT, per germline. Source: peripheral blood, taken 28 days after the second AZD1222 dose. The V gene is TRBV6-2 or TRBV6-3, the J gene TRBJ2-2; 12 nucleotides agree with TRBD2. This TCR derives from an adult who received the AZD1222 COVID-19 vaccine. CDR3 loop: CASSLTSGSIGELFF. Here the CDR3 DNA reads TGTGCCAGCAGTTTGACTAGCGGGAGTATCGGGGAGCTGTTTTTT.